This TCR beta chain was found in a study of CD8 T cells in Susac syndrome. Trimming at V came to 0 bases and at J to 2 bases, leaving 3 bases not matched to a gene. The CDR3 has 17 amino acids. Germline CDR1 is MNHEY and CDR2 is SVGAGI. TCR beta sequencing was performed on blood CD8+ and CD4+ T cells. A quantity of about 0.45 to 1 ug RNA underwent reverse transcription using random hexamers. immunoSEQ multiplex PCR amplified TCR beta CDR3 across 54 Vbeta, 13 Jbeta. TCRdb reprocessed the immunoSEQ multiplex PCR reads via MiXCR and lists one record per CDR3 protein. In the table there are 90,000 to 110,000 distinct CDR3 sequences, roughly 96% of which are singletons.

This TCR came from a human donor in good health. This rearrangement joins TRBV6-5 to TRBJ2-1; TRBD2 matches 11 bases. The sequencing sample was made of CD4+ T cells from PBMCs. CDR3 coding DNA: TGTGCCAGCAGTTACTCAAAACTAGCGGGGGCCTACAATGAGCAGTTCTTC. It encodes CASSYSKLAGAYNEQFF.